This TCR beta chain was documented in a study of blood T cell repertoires in COVID-19. About the research overall: COVID-19 samples, acute and convalescent, were from the United States, Italy and Spain. The analysed material was cDNA or gDNA that came from T cells, B-cell-depleted T cells, or PBMCs.

The germline V and J ends were trimmed by 2 bases and 4 bases, with 11 bases remaining between them. CDR3 length: 14 residues. Germline V gene data show CDR1 as LNHDA and CDR2 as SQIVND (reference sequence). Original processing notes: Reference gene primer amplification gave estimated nucleated cell counts. Profiling relied on immunoSEQ multiplex PCR, and the TCRdb table lists in-frame clones only, not all of them. V and J calls and clone size come straight from that table; D and trimming were deduced from the DNA. The data show some 180,000 clones, with 75% to 90% seen just once and about 6.7% held by the top ten. Patients in Seattle were enrolled during active infection, then followed longitudinally.

The rearrangement links TRBV19 to TRBJ1-2; D perhaps matches TRBD1 (5 bases). The sample comprised peripheral blood. This TCR was recovered from a woman aged 40 to 50 with COVID-19, enrolled during active disease. The CDR3 sequence is CASSIPGGSYGYTF. As DNA, the CDR3 is TGTGCCAGTAGTATACCCGGGGGAAGCTATGGCTACACCTTC.